The 14 T cell receptor beta chains given below trace back to one sample, sequenced in a study of a mutant IDH1 vaccine in newly diagnosed glioma. The repertoire was sequenced with immunoSEQ multiplex PCR; TCRdb's copy has only in-frame clones and lacks some. The sample records 60,000 or so clones, around 80% being singletons. Time point described: week 35, safety follow-up. Vaccine doses each comprised 300 ug of mutant IDH1 20-mer peptide, with topical imiquimod. No cognate antigen is known for these TCRs. This sample comprised PBMCs, obtained from a glioma patient whose treatment included an IDH1 peptide vaccine. The receptor source for this set is a man in his thirties or forties with glioma.

This sequence joins TRBV5-1 and TRBJ1-4; weak D call: TRBD1 (5 bases). V was pared by 0 bases and J by 7 bases, with 16 bases between. This CDR3 is 16 amino acids long. Germline assignment: CDR1 SGHRS and CDR2 YFSETQ. In DNA form, the CDR3 reads TGCGCCAGCAGCTTGGCCCCGGGTGGAGGGACTGAAAAACTGTTTTTT. Its translation is CASSLAPGGGTEKLFF.

This clone is a singleton in its sample. J is TRBJ1-3 and V is TRBV19; no clear D. Germline V gives CDR1 LNHDA, CDR2 SQIVND (reference sequence). The CDR3 has 15 residues. V dropped 0 bases and J dropped 6 bases, with 12 bases sitting between them. The CDR3 nucleotides are TGTGCCAGTAGTATAGATAACAGCCTCGCAAACACCATATATTTT. It translates to CASSIDNSLANTIYF.

The genes are TRBV5-1 and TRBJ1-2; D gene ambiguous. Germline CDR1 reads SGHRS; CDR2 reads YFSETQ. V gave up 4 bases and J gave up 6 bases, with 10 bases separating them. The CDR3 totals 12 residues. The CDR3 sequence is CASSHTKDGYTF. DNA of the CDR3: TGCGCCAGCAGCCACACAAAGGATGGCTACACCTTC.

The genes are TRBV2 and TRBJ1-2; no clear D. V was shortened by 2 bases and J by 2 bases, with 9 bases between the two germline ends. The CDR3 totals 14 residues. Germline V gives CDR1 SNHLY, CDR2 FYNNEI. CDR3 coding DNA: TGTGCCAGCAGTGAAACCCAACCGAACTATGGCTACACCTTC. Its protein is CASSETQPNYGYTF.

This clone was found a few times. The chain carries TRBV7-6 and TRBJ1-1, with a tentative D call TRBD1 (5 bases). Germline CDR1 reads SGHVS; CDR2 reads FNYEAQ. CDR3 length: 14 amino acids. V shed 1 base and J shed 5 bases, with 11 bases lying between them. The CDR3 DNA reads TGTGCCAGCAGCTTAGTAGGCAGGGATACTGAAGCTTTCTTT. This encodes CASSLVGRDTEAFF.

The chain uses TRBV5-1 and TRBJ1-1; 11 bases line up with TRBD1. With 4 bases clipped from V and 0 bases from J, the junction kept 8 bases outside the gene matches. The CDR3 is 17 residues long. Germline V gives CDR1 SGHRS, CDR2 YFSETQ. The CDR3: CASSADRGRGMNTEAFF. DNA for the CDR3: TGCGCCAGCAGCGCGGACAGGGGGCGAGGAATGAACACTGAAGCTTTCTTT.

This clone appeared once. V usage is TRBV5-1 and J usage is TRBJ1-3; D is ambiguous. Trimming took off 0 bases at V and 0 bases at J, with 10 bases between the two ends. CDR3 length equals 16 residues. CDR1 is SGHRS, CDR2 YFSETQ, per germline. CDR3 DNA sequence: TGCGCCAGCAGCTTGGACGTGGGTATCTCTGGAAACACCATATATTTT. The encoded protein is CASSLDVGISGNTIYF. Filled out from reference TRBV5-1 and TRBJ1-3, the complete variable domain reads KAGVTQTPRYLIKTRGQQVTLSCSPISGHRSVSWYQQTPGQGLQFLFEYFSETQRNKGNFPGRFSGRQFSNSRSEMNVSTLELGDSALYLCASSLDVGISGNTIYFGEGSWLTVV.

This chain uses TRBV7-9 with TRBJ2-7; the D is unclear. The germline gives CDR1 SEHNR, CDR2 FQNEAQ (reference sequence). The ends were cut back, 5 bases at V and 2 bases at J, with 16 bases in the middle. The CDR3 length is 15 residues. The CDR3 region has the DNA TGTGCCAGCAGCCCGGAGATAGGGATAACCTACGAGCAGTACTTC. As protein: CASSPEIGITYEQYF.

The chain couples TRBV6-5 to TRBJ1-6, with D maybe TRBD1 (6 bases). Trimming took 5 bases from V and 8 from J, leaving 13 bases between them. The CDR3 covers 14 residues. Germline CDR1 and CDR2: MNHEY and SVGAGI. This CDR3 reads CASSTEGEYSPLHF. The CDR3 DNA follows: TGTGCCAGCAGTACGGAGGGGGAGTATTCACCCCTCCACTTT.

The chain recombines TRBV7-9 with TRBJ1-2, with 10 bases identical to TRBD1. This CDR3 spans 13 amino acids. Germline V gives CDR1 SEHNR, CDR2 FQNEAQ (reference sequence). The junction had 6 bases not matched to a gene; V was cut back by 6 bases and J by 8 bases. The CDR3 nucleotides read TGTGCCAGCAGTTCCGGGACAGGGGAAGGCTACACCTTC. This gives the protein CASSSGTGEGYTF.

This sequence joins TRBV6-1 and TRBJ2-3; weak D call: TRBD1 (6 bases). The germline CDR1 and CDR2 sequences are MNHNS and SASEGT. V gave up 2 bases and J gave up 1 base, with 7 bases separating them. This CDR3 is 14 amino acids long. The CDR3 bases are TGTGCCAGCAGTGAAAGACAGGGCACAGATACGCAGTATTTT. Its protein product is CASSERQGTDTQYF.

The genes are TRBV7-6 and TRBJ2-7; no definite D call. The germline V gene has CDR1 SGHVS and CDR2 FNYEAQ. With 5 bases removed from V and 2 bases from J, the gap between germline ends came to 16 bases. The CDR3 length is 15 residues. In DNA, the CDR3 is TGTGCCAGCAGCCGCCGGCCGGCACAACCCTACGAGCAGTACTTC. It translates to CASSRRPAQPYEQYF.

The chain employs TRBV27 and TRBJ1-4; 7 nucleotides line up with TRBD1. The CDR3 is made up of 15 amino acids. Germline CDR1 MNHEY, CDR2 SMNVEV (reference sequence). The J segment lost 8 bases and the V segment lost 4 bases, leaving 10 bases of the junction unmatched. CDR3: CASSSETGIQEKLFF. CDR3 sequence (DNA): TGTGCCAGCAGTTCGGAGACAGGGATTCAGGAAAAACTGTTTTTT.

The CDR3 protein is CASSQHGVAYEQYF. The CDR3 DNA is TGTGCCAGCAGCCAGCACGGGGTGGCCTACGAGCAGTACTTC. The rearrangement uses TRBV7-6 and TRBJ2-7, with D perhaps TRBD2 (5 bases). V was pared by 5 bases and J by 2 bases, with 13 bases between. This CDR3 has 14 amino acids. Germline-derived CDR1 and CDR2 are SGHVS and FNYEAQ.